This T cell receptor (beta chain) was found in a study of T cells in Graves' hyperthyroidism and ophthalmopathy. Study-wide results and limits: Model-based prediction identified ophthalmopathy a median about 7 months prior to its onset.

Researchers took RNA transcripts and amplified the TCR beta CDR3 regions from them. HTBI primers drove first-round RT-PCR of the TCR CDR3. MiXCR was run by TCRdb on the multiplex PCR reads, yielding one entry per CDR3 protein. The table lists more than 350,000 distinct CDR3 sequences, 13% to 15% of them singletons, with approximately 19% in the top ten. Disease lasting under 3 months, a NOSPECS grade of at least 4, and a Clinical Activity Score of at least 3 were features of the ophthalmopathy patients. In making diagnoses, clinical symptoms, serum thyroxine and TRAb, thyroid ultrasound and orbital computed tomography were all used. This clonotype showed up just a few times. What it recognizes is unknown. The clonotype was recovered from a woman aged 55-75 years with Graves' ophthalmopathy. The specimen sequenced was blood.

The CDR3 here is CASSMTGLKAFF. The CDR3 DNA follows: TGTGCCAGTAGTATGACAGGGCTCAAAGCTTTCTTT. The chain recombines TRBV19 with TRBJ1-1; TRBD1 matches 7 bases. The V gene's germline CDR1 is LNHDA and CDR2 SQIVND (reference sequence). J gave up 9 bases and V 3 bases, and 4 bases lay outside the gene matches. The CDR3 loop spans 12 amino acids.